This is a list of T cell receptor beta chains from one sample in a study of beta chain features in type 1 diabetes. This table comes from immunoSEQ multiplex PCR, and its TCRdb copy is limited to in-frame clones, with some not included. The data contain 250,000 to 300,000 clones, under 8.5% of them seen just once; the ten biggest clones take up 0.9% to 1.2%. Sequenced input: central memory CD4+ T cells from blood. These TCRs come from a woman under 30 in good health. Each CDR3 is given with its conserved first and last residue. The order of the fields is J gene, V gene, clone size, D gene, CDR3 DNA, CDR3 protein. D genes are given only for firm matches. Some rows have no size entry. The others give once, few or many, or a class for an expanded clone.

J gene: TRBJ1-1; V gene: TRBV2; clone size: .; D gene: .; CDR3 DNA: TGTGCCAGCTCTTCGAGGGACACTGAAGCTTTCTTT; CDR3 protein: CASSSRDTEAFF
J gene: TRBJ1-2; V gene: TRBV9; clone size: few; D gene: .; CDR3 DNA: TGTGCCAGCAGCCCAGAGCCCGTTTCTGTGGGGGGCTACACCTTC; CDR3 protein: CASSPEPVSVGGYTF
J gene: TRBJ1-1; V gene: TRBV18; clone size: few; D gene: .; CDR3 DNA: TGTGCCAGCTCCCAAGTTCGGGGGAACACTGAAGCTTTCTTT; CDR3 protein: CASSQVRGNTEAFF
J gene: TRBJ2-2; V gene: TRBV7-9; clone size: many; D gene: .; CDR3 DNA: TGTGCCAGCAGCTTATTCGGAACGAACACCGGGGAGCTGTTTTTT; CDR3 protein: CASSLFGTNTGELFF
J gene: TRBJ2-7; V gene: TRBV19; clone size: few; D gene: TRBD2; CDR3 DNA: TGTGCCAGTAGTACGGGGACTAGCGGGGCCTACGAGCAGTACTTC; CDR3 protein: CASSTGTSGAYEQYF
J gene: TRBJ1-1; V gene: TRBV7-9; clone size: few; D gene: .; CDR3 DNA: TGTGCCAGCAGCCCGCGGGCCGAGAACACTGAAGCTTTCTTT; CDR3 protein: CASSPRAENTEAFF
J gene: TRBJ1-4; V gene: TRBV4-3; clone size: .; D gene: .; CDR3 DNA: TGCGCCAGCAGCCAGGACCTCGCCGGGACCCGAGGGCGCCGGGGACTGTTTTTT; CDR3 protein: CASSQDLAGTRGRRGLFF
J gene: TRBJ2-1; V gene: TRBV4-1; clone size: few; D gene: TRBD2; CDR3 DNA: TGCGCCAGCAGCCAAGATGGCGGGAGCGACAATGAGCAGTTCTTC; CDR3 protein: CASSQDGGSDNEQFF
J gene: TRBJ1-2; V gene: TRBV14; clone size: many; D gene: TRBD1; CDR3 DNA: TGTGCCAGCAGCCGGAAGCCCCCGGGACAGGGAAAGGTCGATGGCTACACCTTC; CDR3 protein: CASSRKPPGQGKVDGYTF
J gene: TRBJ1-5; V gene: TRBV6-4; clone size: .; D gene: .; CDR3 DNA: TGTGCCAGCAGTGCTAGTGTGGGGGGGCCCCAGCATTTT; CDR3 protein: CASSASVGGPQHF
J gene: TRBJ2-5; V gene: TRBV15; clone size: few; D gene: .; CDR3 DNA: TGTGCCACCAGCAGAGATTGGTCCGTTTCGGAGACCCAGTACTTC; CDR3 protein: CATSRDWSVSETQYF
J gene: TRBJ1-5; V gene: TRBV7-2; clone size: many; D gene: .; CDR3 DNA: TGTGCCAGCAGCTTAGGCAGGGTAGGCAATCAGCCCCAGCATTTT; CDR3 protein: CASSLGRVGNQPQHF
J gene: TRBJ2-2; V gene: TRBV6-5; clone size: .; D gene: .; CDR3 DNA: TGTGCCAGCAGTTATATGATCATGAACACCGGGGAGCTGTTTTTT; CDR3 protein: CASSYMIMNTGELFF
J gene: TRBJ2-1; V gene: TRBV7-2; clone size: many; D gene: .; CDR3 DNA: TGTGCCAGCAGCTCGCAGGGCCAAGGGACCTACAATGAGCAGTTCTTC; CDR3 protein: CASSSQGQGTYNEQFF
J gene: TRBJ1-1; V gene: TRBV25-1; clone size: few; D gene: TRBD1; CDR3 DNA: TGTGCCAGCAGTGGGGACAGCACTGAAGCTTTCTTT; CDR3 protein: CASSGDSTEAFF
J gene: TRBJ1-4; V gene: TRBV6-5; clone size: .; D gene: TRBD1; CDR3 DNA: TGTGCCAGCAGAACCGGGACAGGGTTCGATGAAAAACTGTTTTTT; CDR3 protein: CASRTGTGFDEKLFF
J gene: TRBJ2-3; V gene: TRBV7-2; clone size: few; D gene: .; CDR3 DNA: TGTGCCAGCAGCTTCTACTGGGGCGGAGACACAGATACGCAGTATTTT; CDR3 protein: CASSFYWGGDTDTQYF
J gene: TRBJ1-1; V gene: TRBV7-9; clone size: .; D gene: TRBD1; CDR3 DNA: TGTGCCAGCAGCTCGACAGGGTCCACTGAAGCTTTCTTT; CDR3 protein: CASSSTGSTEAFF
J gene: TRBJ2-1; V gene: TRBV5-1; clone size: .; D gene: TRBD2; CDR3 DNA: TGCGCCAGCAGACCCTTGAGGGAGGGTAACAATGAGCAGTTCTTC; CDR3 protein: CASRPLREGNNEQFF
J gene: TRBJ1-2; V gene: TRBV28; clone size: few; D gene: TRBD1; CDR3 DNA: TGTGCCAGCAGGGGGCTTGGACAGGGGGCTGGCTACACCTTC; CDR3 protein: CASRGLGQGAGYTF
J gene: TRBJ2-5; V gene: TRBV5-4; clone size: few; D gene: .; CDR3 DNA: TGTGCCAGCAGCCGGAGGTTTCAAGAGACCCAGTACTTC; CDR3 protein: CASSRRFQETQYF
J gene: TRBJ2-5; V gene: TRBV7-2; clone size: few; D gene: .; CDR3 DNA: TGTGCCAGCAGCTTACAGCCTCCCCAAGAGACCCAGTACTTC; CDR3 protein: CASSLQPPQETQYF
J gene: TRBJ2-6; V gene: TRBV29-1; clone size: many; D gene: .; CDR3 DNA: TGCAGCGTTGAAGGGACACTGTCTTCTGGGGCCAACGTCCTGACTTTC; CDR3 protein: CSVEGTLSSGANVLTF
J gene: TRBJ2-3; V gene: TRBV7-2; clone size: few; D gene: TRBD2; CDR3 DNA: TGTGCCAGCAGCCTCGGACTAGCGGAGAGCACAGATACGCAGTATTTT; CDR3 protein: CASSLGLAESTDTQYF
J gene: TRBJ2-1; V gene: TRBV29-1; clone size: few; D gene: .; CDR3 DNA: TGCAGCGTTGCAAGGGGTCCCCACAATGAGCAGTTCTTC; CDR3 protein: CSVARGPHNEQFF
J gene: TRBJ2-6; V gene: TRBV5-1; clone size: .; D gene: .; CDR3 DNA: TGCGCCAGCAGCTTGACGGGGGTCCTCGGGGCCAACGTCCTGACTTTC; CDR3 protein: CASSLTGVLGANVLTF
J gene: TRBJ2-2; V gene: TRBV19; clone size: few; D gene: .; CDR3 DNA: TGTGCCAGCACCAGGGTCCAGGGGCCCGGGGAGCTGTTTTTT; CDR3 protein: CASTRVQGPGELFF
J gene: TRBJ1-4; V gene: TRBV15; clone size: .; D gene: .; CDR3 DNA: TGTGCCACCAGCAGAGGATCGGGGGCCGCAGGCGAAAAACTGTTTTTT; CDR3 protein: CATSRGSGAAGEKLFF
J gene: TRBJ2-5; V gene: TRBV7-9; clone size: few; D gene: .; CDR3 DNA: TGTGCCAGCAGTCTCGCGGTGGGCGGGGAGACCCAGTACTTC; CDR3 protein: CASSLAVGGETQYF
J gene: TRBJ1-2; V gene: TRBV27; clone size: .; D gene: .; CDR3 DNA: TGTGCCAGCAGTTTCGCCAGCTCCTATGGCTACACCTTC; CDR3 protein: CASSFASSYGYTF
J gene: TRBJ2-1; V gene: TRBV7-2; clone size: .; D gene: TRBD2; CDR3 DNA: TGTGCCAGCAGCTTATCCCTAGCGGGATCATACAATGAGCAGTTCTTC; CDR3 protein: CASSLSLAGSYNEQFF
J gene: TRBJ2-7; V gene: TRBV5-1; clone size: many; D gene: .; CDR3 DNA: TGCGCCAGCAGCTTGGACAGGGAAGAGCAGTACTTC; CDR3 protein: CASSLDREEQYF
J gene: TRBJ2-3; V gene: TRBV11-3; clone size: few; D gene: .; CDR3 DNA: TGTGCCAGCAGCTTACGGGACTCAACAGATACGCAGTATTTT; CDR3 protein: CASSLRDSTDTQYF
J gene: TRBJ1-5; V gene: TRBV28; clone size: few; D gene: .; CDR3 DNA: TGTGCCAGCGCCTCGGGGGGGAGGGTCCATCAGCCCCAGCATTTT; CDR3 protein: CASASGGRVHQPQHF
J gene: TRBJ1-5; V gene: TRBV2; clone size: few; D gene: .; CDR3 DNA: TGTGCCAGCAGTGTGGAGGGTGGTCAGCCCCAGCATTTT; CDR3 protein: CASSVEGGQPQHF
J gene: TRBJ2-7; V gene: TRBV21-1; clone size: few; D gene: .; CDR3 DNA: TGTGCCAGCAGCAAAGCGTGTCAGGGGACAGTATCCTACGAGCAGTACTTC; CDR3 protein: CASSKACQGTVSYEQYF
J gene: TRBJ1-1; V gene: TRBV7-2; clone size: .; D gene: TRBD1; CDR3 DNA: TGTGCCAGCAGCCCGGACAGGACGAACACTGAAGCTTTCTTT; CDR3 protein: CASSPDRTNTEAFF
J gene: TRBJ1-4; V gene: TRBV6-6; clone size: few; D gene: .; CDR3 DNA: TGTGCCAGCAGTTACCCCAATGAAAAACTGTTTTTT; CDR3 protein: CASSYPNEKLFF
J gene: TRBJ2-6; V gene: TRBV6-5; clone size: many; D gene: .; CDR3 DNA: TGTGCCAGCAGTTCGGGCTCTGGGGCCAACGTCCTGACTTTC; CDR3 protein: CASSSGSGANVLTF
J gene: TRBJ1-1; V gene: TRBV5-1; clone size: .; D gene: .; CDR3 DNA: TGCGCCAGCAGCCGGGACTCAATGAACACTGAAGCTTTCTTT; CDR3 protein: CASSRDSMNTEAFF
J gene: TRBJ1-5; V gene: TRBV10-3; clone size: .; D gene: TRBD1; CDR3 DNA: TGTGCCATCAGCCGGGACAGGGGTGAGGGGCAGCCCCAGCATTTT; CDR3 protein: CAISRDRGEGQPQHF
J gene: TRBJ2-5; V gene: TRBV5-1; clone size: few; D gene: .; CDR3 DNA: TGCGCCAGCAGCTTGGCGCCCGCCCGCGAGGAGACCCAGTACTTC; CDR3 protein: CASSLAPAREETQYF
J gene: TRBJ1-1; V gene: TRBV7-2; clone size: few; D gene: .; CDR3 DNA: TGTGCCAGCATGACCGACCGAGGGGGCACTGAAGCTTTCTTT; CDR3 protein: CASMTDRGGTEAFF
J gene: TRBJ1-1; V gene: TRBV5-4; clone size: many; D gene: .; CDR3 DNA: TGTGCCAGCAGCTCACCGAAGGGGGGGAACACTGAAGCTTTCTTT; CDR3 protein: CASSSPKGGNTEAFF
J gene: TRBJ2-2; V gene: TRBV4-1; clone size: few; D gene: .; CDR3 DNA: TGCGCCAGCAGCCACGGACGTGTCGCCGGGGAGCTGTTTTTT; CDR3 protein: CASSHGRVAGELFF
J gene: TRBJ2-2; V gene: TRBV7-2; clone size: many; D gene: .; CDR3 DNA: TGTGCCAGCAGCATACAGCGGGGGGAGCTGTTTTTT; CDR3 protein: CASSIQRGELFF
J gene: TRBJ1-5; V gene: TRBV7-2; clone size: .; D gene: TRBD1; CDR3 DNA: TGTGCCAGCAGCCTTTCGGGACAGTCACAGCCCCAGCATTTT; CDR3 protein: CASSLSGQSQPQHF
J gene: TRBJ1-2; V gene: TRBV6-6; clone size: few; D gene: .; CDR3 DNA: TGTGCCAGCAGGGACGAGAACTATGGCTACACCTTC; CDR3 protein: CASRDENYGYTF
J gene: TRBJ1-2; V gene: TRBV29-1; clone size: .; D gene: TRBD1; CDR3 DNA: TGCAGCGTTGCGCCCGGGACAGGGACTAACTATGGCTACACCTTC; CDR3 protein: CSVAPGTGTNYGYTF
J gene: TRBJ1-5; V gene: TRBV28; clone size: .; D gene: TRBD1; CDR3 DNA: TGTGCCAGCAGTCAGACAGGGACTAGCAATCAGCCCCAGCATTTT; CDR3 protein: CASSQTGTSNQPQHF
J gene: TRBJ2-1; V gene: TRBV6-5; clone size: few; D gene: TRBD1; CDR3 DNA: TGTGCCAGCAGTTACCGCGGGACAGGGGAATATATTGCCTTCTTC; CDR3 protein: CASSYRGTGEYIAFF
J gene: TRBJ1-1; V gene: TRBV30; clone size: .; D gene: .; CDR3 DNA: TGTGCCTGCGCCCAGGGATATAACACTGAAGCTTTCTTT; CDR3 protein: CACAQGYNTEAFF